The clone carrying this T cell receptor beta chain was picked up many times. Its antigen remains unknown. Primers used in a second PCR of about 6 to 11 cycles were a sample-barcoded 5' primer and a J-beta primer mix. Every cDNA molecule bore a tag from a template-switch adaptor containing 12 random nucleotides. TCRdb reprocessed the 5' RACE reads via MiXCR and lists one record per CDR3 protein. This table has under 950,000 distinct CDR3 sequences, about 20% appearing once. The CDR3 spans 13 residues. Germline CDR1 LGHDT, CDR2 YNNKEL (reference sequence). V was shortened by 4 bases and J by 0 bases, with 6 bases between the two germline ends. This record comes from a study of blood T cells in healthy people across ages. General study findings and limits: Higher diversity, along with more naive CD4+ cells, distinguished long-lived donors from aged donors. TCR beta diversity correlated strongly with naive T cell percentage.

The clonotype originates from a man between 65 and 85 years old in good health. Sequencing used blood. The chain combines TRBV3-1 with TRBJ1-1; D unresolved. CDR3 coding DNA: TGTGCCAGCAGCCCCCAGGTGAACACTGAAGCTTTCTTT. Its translation: CASSPQVNTEAFF.